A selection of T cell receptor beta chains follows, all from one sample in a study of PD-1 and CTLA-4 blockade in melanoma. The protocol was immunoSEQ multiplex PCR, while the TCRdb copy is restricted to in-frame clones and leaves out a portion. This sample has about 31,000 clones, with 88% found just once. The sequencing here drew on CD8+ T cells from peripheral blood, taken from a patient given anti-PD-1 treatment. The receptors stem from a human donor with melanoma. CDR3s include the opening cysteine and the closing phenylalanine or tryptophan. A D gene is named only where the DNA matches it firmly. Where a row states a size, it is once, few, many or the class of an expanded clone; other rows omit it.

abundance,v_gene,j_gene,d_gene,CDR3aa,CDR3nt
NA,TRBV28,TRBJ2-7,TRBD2,CASSLSSGETYEQYF,TGTGCCAGCAGTTTATCGAGCGGGGAGACCTACGAGCAGTACTTC
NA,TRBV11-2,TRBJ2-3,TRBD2,CASSPSGGPSTDTQYF,TGTGCCAGCAGCCCCAGCGGGGGCCCAAGCACAGATACGCAGTATTTT
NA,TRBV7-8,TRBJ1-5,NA,CASSLGGFSGNQPQHF,TGTGCCAGCAGCCTGGGGGGATTTAGTGGCAATCAGCCCCAGCATTTT
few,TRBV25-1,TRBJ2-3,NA,CASSYSSDTQYF,TGTGCCAGCAGTTATAGCTCAGATACGCAGTATTTT
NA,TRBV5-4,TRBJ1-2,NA,CASSPLGYYGYTF,TGTGCCAGCAGCCCCCTTGGATACTATGGCTACACCTTC
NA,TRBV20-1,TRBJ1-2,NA,CSAGPGNGYTF,TGCAGTGCCGGGCCAGGGAATGGCTACACCTTC
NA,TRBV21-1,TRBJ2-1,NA,CASSKVGATRCSYNEQFF,TGTGCCAGCAGCAAAGTCGGGGCTACTAGGTGTTCCTACAATGAGCAGTTCTTC
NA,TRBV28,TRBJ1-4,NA,CASSLREEKLFF,TGTGCCAGCAGCCTAAGGGAGGAAAAACTGTTTTTT
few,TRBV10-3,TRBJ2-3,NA,CAISEVRESTDTQYF,TGTGCCATCAGTGAGGTGCGAGAAAGCACAGATACGCAGTATTTT
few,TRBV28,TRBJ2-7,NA,CASSLGPTYEQYF,TGTGCCAGCAGTTTGGGCCCTACCTACGAGCAGTACTTC
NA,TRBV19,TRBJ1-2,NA,CASSTHGDYGYTF,TGTGCCAGTAGTACCCACGGGGACTATGGCTACACCTTC
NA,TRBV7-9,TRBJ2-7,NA,CASSPPSRGYEQYF,TGTGCCAGCAGCCCCCCGAGTCGGGGCTACGAGCAGTACTTC
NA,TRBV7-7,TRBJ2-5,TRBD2,CASSPGLAGGSVTQYF,TGTGCCAGCAGCCCGGGACTAGCGGGGGGGTCTGTGACCCAGTACTTC
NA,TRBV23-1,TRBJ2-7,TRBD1,CASGGSPGTGPYEQYF,TGCGCCAGCGGGGGGAGTCCCGGGACAGGGCCCTACGAGCAGTACTTC
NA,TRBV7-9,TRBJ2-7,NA,CASSSTAGSTYEQYF,TGTGCCAGCAGCTCCACCGCAGGGTCGACTTACGAGCAGTACTTC
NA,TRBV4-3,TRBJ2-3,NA,CASSLPAAPSTDTQYF,TGCGCCAGCAGCCTCCCCGCGGCCCCTAGCACAGATACGCAGTATTTT
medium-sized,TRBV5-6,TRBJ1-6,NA,CASSLAGTSNSPLHF,TGTGCCAGCAGCTTGGCCGGGACGTCTAATTCACCCCTCCACTTT
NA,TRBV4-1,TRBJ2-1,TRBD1,CASSQTGGLDEQFF,TGCGCCAGCAGCCAGACAGGGGGCTTGGATGAGCAGTTCTTC
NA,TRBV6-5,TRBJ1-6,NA,CASTGLGSPLHF,TGTGCCAGCACCGGTCTGGGGTCACCCCTCCACTTT
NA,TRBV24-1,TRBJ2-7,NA,CATSGQDSYEQYF,TGTGCCACCAGTGGACAGGACAGTTACGAGCAGTACTTC
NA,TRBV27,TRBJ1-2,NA,CASSFGSNYGYTF,TGTGCCAGCAGTTTTGGGAGCAACTATGGCTACACCTTC
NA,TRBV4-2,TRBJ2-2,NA,CASSQRDGGNTGELFF,TGTGCCAGCAGCCAAAGAGACGGGGGGAACACCGGGGAGCTGTTTTTT
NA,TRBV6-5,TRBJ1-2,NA,CASSYQRSNYGYTF,TGTGCCAGCAGTTACCAGAGATCTAACTATGGCTACACCTTC
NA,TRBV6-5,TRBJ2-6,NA,CASSNTGTGANVLTF,TGTGCCAGCAGTAATACAGGGACTGGGGCCAACGTCCTGACTTTC
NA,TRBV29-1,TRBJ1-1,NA,CSVEEAGRNTEAFF,TGCAGCGTTGAAGAGGCGGGGCGGAACACTGAAGCTTTCTTT
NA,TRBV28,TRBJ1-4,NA,CASRMLEGQSGEKLFF,TGTGCCAGCAGGATGTTGGAAGGACAGTCAGGCGAAAAACTGTTTTTT
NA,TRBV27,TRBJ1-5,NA,CASSPNRYRNQPQHF,TGTGCCAGCAGTCCAAACAGGTACAGGAATCAGCCCCAGCATTTT
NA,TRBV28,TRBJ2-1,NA,CASSESPDVTYNEQFF,TGTGCCAGCAGCGAATCCCCGGACGTTACCTACAATGAGCAGTTCTTC
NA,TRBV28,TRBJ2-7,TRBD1,CASSSPDPGQGAYEQYF,TGTGCCAGCAGTTCCCCCGATCCGGGACAGGGGGCTTACGAGCAGTACTTC
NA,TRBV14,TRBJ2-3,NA,CASSQGNRRTDTQYF,TGTGCCAGCAGCCAAGGCAACCGCCGCACAGATACGCAGTATTTT
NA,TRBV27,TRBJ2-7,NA,CASSPQASSYEQYF,TGTGCCAGCAGTCCACAGGCGAGCTCCTACGAGCAGTACTTC
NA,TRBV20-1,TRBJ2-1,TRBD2,CSASSTSGGTYNEQFF,TGCAGTGCTAGTTCCACTAGCGGGGGGACCTACAATGAGCAGTTCTTC
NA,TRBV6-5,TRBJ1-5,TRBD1,CASSYGGQGLQPQHF,TGTGCCAGCAGTTACGGGGGACAGGGCCTTCAGCCCCAGCATTTT
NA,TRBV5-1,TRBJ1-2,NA,CASSSYGRPPDGYTF,TGCGCCAGCAGCTCTTACGGACGCCCGCCGGATGGCTACACCTTC
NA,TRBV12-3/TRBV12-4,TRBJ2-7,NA,CASSFLQIYEQYF,TGTGCCAGCAGTTTCTTGCAGATCTACGAGCAGTACTTC
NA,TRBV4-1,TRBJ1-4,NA,CASSQVYGEREKLFF,TGCGCCAGCAGCCAAGTGTATGGGGAGCGGGAAAAACTGTTTTTT
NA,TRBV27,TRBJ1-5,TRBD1,CASSMDRGLNQPQHF,TGTGCCAGCAGTATGGACAGGGGACTTAATCAGCCCCAGCATTTT
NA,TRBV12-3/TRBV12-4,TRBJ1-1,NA,CASSDLLAEAFF,TGTGCCAGCAGTGATTTGCTAGCTGAAGCTTTCTTT
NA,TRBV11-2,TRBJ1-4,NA,CASSLGTLGNEKLFF,TGTGCCAGCAGCTTAGGGACCCTCGGGAATGAAAAACTGTTTTTT
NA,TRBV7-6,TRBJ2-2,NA,CASSNTGNTGELFF,TGTGCCAGCAGCAATACAGGGAACACCGGGGAGCTGTTTTTT
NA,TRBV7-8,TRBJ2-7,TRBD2,CASSFGGGEQYF,TGTGCCAGCAGCTTCGGCGGGGGCGAGCAGTACTTC
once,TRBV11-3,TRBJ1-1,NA,CASSFWERITEAFF,TGTGCCAGCAGCTTTTGGGAGCGGATCACTGAAGCTTTCTTT
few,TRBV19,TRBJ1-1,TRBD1,CASSLDRDTEAFF,TGTGCCAGTAGTCTCGACAGGGATACTGAAGCTTTCTTT
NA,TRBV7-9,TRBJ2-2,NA,CASSSGQELFF,TGTGCCAGCAGCTCAGGACAAGAGCTGTTTTTT
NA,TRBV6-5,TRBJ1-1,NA,CASSPGQSNTEAFF,TGTGCCAGCAGTCCTGGACAGTCTAACACTGAAGCTTTCTTT
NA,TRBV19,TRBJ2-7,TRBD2,CASSMGLAGDYEQYF,TGTGCCAGTAGTATGGGGCTAGCGGGGGACTACGAGCAGTACTTC
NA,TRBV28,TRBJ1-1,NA,CASSLHRDTEAFF,TGTGCCAGCAGTTTACACCGGGACACTGAAGCTTTCTTT
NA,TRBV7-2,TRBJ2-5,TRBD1,CASSPGQGIETQYF,TGTGCCAGCAGCCCGGGACAGGGGATAGAGACCCAGTACTTC
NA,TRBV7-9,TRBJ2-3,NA,CASSFGMGMDF,TGTGCCAGCAGCTTTGGGATGGGCATGGATTTT
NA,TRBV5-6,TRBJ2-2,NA,CASSSTNTGELFF,TGTGCCAGCAGCTCCACGAACACCGGGGAGCTGTTTTTT
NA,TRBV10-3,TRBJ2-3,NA,CAISELLIDTQYF,TGTGCCATCAGTGAGTTATTAATAGATACGCAGTATTTT
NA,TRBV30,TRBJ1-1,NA,CAWAGQPNTEAFF,TGTGCCTGGGCGGGCCAGCCGAACACTGAAGCTTTCTTT
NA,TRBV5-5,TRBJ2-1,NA,CASSFGGEQFF,TGTGCCAGCAGCTTTGGGGGGGAGCAGTTCTTC
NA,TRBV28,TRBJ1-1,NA,CASSLSGEVNTEAFF,TGTGCCAGCAGTTTATCGGGCGAGGTGAACACTGAAGCTTTCTTT
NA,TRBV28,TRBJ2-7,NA,CASSPQVGTYEQYF,TGTGCCAGCAGTCCCCAAGTAGGGACCTACGAGCAGTACTTC
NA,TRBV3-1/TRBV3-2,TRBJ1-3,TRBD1,CASSPPDRVSGNTIYF,TGTGCCAGCAGCCCCCCAGACAGGGTATCTGGAAACACCATATATTTT
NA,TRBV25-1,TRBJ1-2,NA,CASSVGQSIGYTF,TGTGCCAGCAGTGTCGGACAGAGTATTGGCTACACCTTC
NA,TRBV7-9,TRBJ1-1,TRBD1,CASSPRQGRVLEAFF,TGTGCCAGCAGCCCTAGACAGGGAAGGGTTTTGGAAGCTTTCTTT
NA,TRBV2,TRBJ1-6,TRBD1,CASPPGDRADSPLHF,TGTGCCAGCCCGCCGGGGGACAGGGCTGATTCACCCCTCCACTTT
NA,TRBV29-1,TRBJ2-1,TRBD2,CSVERGGQEQFF,TGCAGCGTTGAACGGGGGGGGCAGGAGCAGTTCTTC